A selection of T cell receptor beta chains follows, all from one sample in a study of shared clonotypes between healthy human individuals. Method: immunoSEQ multiplex PCR; TCRdb's copy keeps in-frame clones and lacks some. Here the sample spans approximately 500,000 clones, over 60% being singletons. The sample was PBMCs. The receptors here all came from a woman in her thirties or forties in good health. Some clones in this sample may be carry-over from other donors' samples. The CDR3 runs from the conserved cysteine through the conserved F or W. The D gene is left open where the match is weak. Clone size is not always given. Where it is, it says once, few, many or a class for expanded clones.

abundance	j_gene	v_gene	d_gene	CDR3aa	CDR3nt
-	TRBJ2-2	TRBV5-4	-	CASSSDVVTGELFF	TGTGCCAGCAGCTCAGACGTGGTCACCGGGGAGCTGTTTTTT
-	TRBJ1-4	TRBV9	-	CASSPTGNEKLFF	TGTGCCAGCAGCCCAACGGGGAATGAAAAACTGTTTTTT
-	TRBJ2-7	TRBV15	-	CATSRAPGSYEQYF	TGTGCCACCAGCAGAGCCCCGGGCTCCTACGAGCAGTACTTC
-	TRBJ2-5	TRBV5-1	-	CASSLYNEETQYF	TGCGCCAGCAGCTTGTACAATGAAGAGACCCAGTACTTC
-	TRBJ1-2	TRBV10-3	-	CAISGTPRQGTNYGYTF	TGTGCCATCAGTGGGACCCCTCGGCAGGGGACTAACTATGGCTACACCTTC
-	TRBJ2-7	TRBV11-2	-	CASSSNTGPYEQYF	TGTGCCAGCAGCTCTAACACAGGGCCCTACGAGCAGTACTTC
-	TRBJ2-4	TRBV5-1	TRBD2	CASSFQSSGRENIQYF	TGCGCCAGCAGCTTTCAGTCTAGCGGGAGAGAAAACATTCAGTACTTC
-	TRBJ2-2	TRBV14	-	CASSSTNTGELFF	TGTGCCAGCAGCTCTACGAACACCGGGGAGCTGTTTTTT
-	TRBJ2-1	TRBV4-1	TRBD1	CASSLGRDSYNEQFF	TGCGCCAGCAGCCTGGGACGGGACAGCTACAATGAGCAGTTCTTC
-	TRBJ2-2	TRBV9	TRBD2	CASSVVAGEVTGELFF	TGTGCCAGCAGCGTAGTAGCGGGAGAGGTCACCGGGGAGCTGTTTTTT
-	TRBJ2-7	TRBV7-3	TRBD2	CASSSTSGSGYEQYF	TGTGCCAGCAGTTCAACTAGCGGGAGCGGCTACGAGCAGTACTTC
few	TRBJ2-2	TRBV5-1	-	CASQGRPSNTGELFF	TGCGCCAGTCAGGGGCGGCCTTCCAACACCGGGGAGCTGTTTTTT
-	TRBJ1-4	TRBV6-1	-	CASGETELEKLFF	TGTGCCAGCGGGGAGACAGAGCTTGAAAAACTGTTTTTT
-	TRBJ2-1	TRBV7-9	TRBD2	CAVAGLALNEQFF	TGTGCCGTAGCGGGACTAGCGTTGAATGAGCAGTTCTTC
-	TRBJ2-7	TRBV21-1	-	CASSGTGGDEQYF	TGTGCCAGCAGCGGAACAGGGGGAGACGAGCAGTACTTC
-	TRBJ1-2	TRBV30	TRBD1	CAWTRLGGQVNGYTF	TGTGCCTGGACCCGTCTGGGGGGACAGGTAAATGGCTACACCTTC
-	TRBJ2-5	TRBV6-1	-	CASSEALQVGTQYF	TGTGCCAGCAGTGAAGCGCTCCAGGTGGGGACCCAGTACTTC
-	TRBJ2-3	TRBV15	-	CATSRPGTPEDTQYF	TGTGCCACCAGCAGACCCGGGACCCCCGAAGATACGCAGTATTTT